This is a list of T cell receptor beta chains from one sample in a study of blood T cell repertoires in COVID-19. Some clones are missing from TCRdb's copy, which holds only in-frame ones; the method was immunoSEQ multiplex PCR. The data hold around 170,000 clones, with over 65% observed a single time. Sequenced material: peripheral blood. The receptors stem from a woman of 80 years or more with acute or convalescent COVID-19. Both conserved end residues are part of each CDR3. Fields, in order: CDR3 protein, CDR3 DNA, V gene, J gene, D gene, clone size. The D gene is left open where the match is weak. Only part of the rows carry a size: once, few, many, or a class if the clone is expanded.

CASSFRNRQTHTSSYNSPLHF	TGTGCCAGCAGTTTCAGGAACCGACAGACCCACACCAGCTCCTATAATTCACCCCTCCACTTT	TRBV27	TRBJ1-6	.	.
CASSRPHGDEQFF	TGTGCCAGCAGCCGGCCCCACGGGGATGAGCAGTTCTTC	TRBV7-3	TRBJ2-1	.	.
CASSTQGDVIF	TGTGCCAGCAGTACACAGGGAGATGTTATCTTC	TRBV12-3/TRBV12-4	TRBJ1-2	.	once
CSVDRTGEQYF	TGCAGCGTAGACAGGACCGGCGAGCAGTACTTC	TRBV29-1	TRBJ2-7	.	.
CASSPDGQGSYGYTF	TGTGCCAGTAGTCCCGATGGACAGGGGAGCTATGGCTACACCTTC	TRBV19	TRBJ1-2	TRBD1	once
CASSLRGASYEQYF	TGTGCCAGCAGTTTACGGGGGGCTTCCTACGAGCAGTACTTC	TRBV27	TRBJ2-7	.	.
CAIRDQGNGEAFF	TGTGCCATCAGAGATCAGGGGAATGGTGAAGCTTTCTTT	TRBV10-3	TRBJ1-1	.	few
CSVGTGRDIGTQYF	TGCAGCGTGGGGACAGGGCGGGATATAGGGACCCAGTACTTC	TRBV29-1	TRBJ2-5	TRBD1	few
CASSLVGGSPNTQYF	TGTGCCAGCAGCTTAGTGGGCGGGAGCCCAAATACGCAGTATTTT	TRBV7-6	TRBJ2-3	TRBD2	.
CASSLPQTGSVGGYTF	TGTGCCAGCAGCTTACCCCAGACAGGGAGTGTCGGTGGCTACACCTTC	TRBV7-2	TRBJ1-2	TRBD1	.
CASRGPGGNQPQHF	TGTGCCAGTAGAGGACCCGGGGGAAATCAGCCCCAGCATTTT	TRBV19	TRBJ1-5	.	once
CASSSGGGISDTQYF	TGTGCCAGTAGTTCGGGGGGCGGAATCTCAGATACGCAGTATTTT	TRBV19	TRBJ2-3	.	few
CASSLGGNMNTEAFF	TGTGCCAGCAGCTTAGGAGGCAACATGAACACTGAAGCTTTCTTT	TRBV7-8	TRBJ1-1	.	.
CAISEAASSSYEQYF	TGTGCCATCAGTGAGGCCGCGTCGAGCTCCTACGAGCAGTACTTC	TRBV10-3	TRBJ2-7	.	.
CSAHQGMNTEAFF	TGCAGCGCCCATCAGGGGATGAACACTGAAGCTTTCTTT	TRBV29-1	TRBJ1-1	.	once
CASSWGTGDQPQHF	TGTGCCAGCAGTTGGGGGACAGGAGATCAGCCCCAGCATTTT	TRBV6-5	TRBJ1-5	TRBD1	.
CASSPNSDRGGRGYTF	TGTGCCAGCTCACCGAACTCGGACAGGGGAGGACGTGGCTACACCTTC	TRBV18	TRBJ1-2	TRBD1	.
CASSTGLAGGRETQYF	TGCGCCAGCAGCACCGGACTAGCGGGAGGTAGGGAGACCCAGTACTTC	TRBV5-1	TRBJ2-5	TRBD2	.
CASSLSAGELFF	TGTGCCAGCAGCTTGTCGGCCGGGGAGCTGTTTTTT	TRBV5-6	TRBJ2-2	.	.
CASSLETSGGKEFF	TGTGCCAGCAGCTTAGAGACTAGCGGGGGGAAGGAGTTCTTC	TRBV7-2	TRBJ2-1	TRBD2	.